These T cell receptor beta chains were read from a single sample in a study of shared clonotypes between healthy human individuals. The assay was immunoSEQ multiplex PCR, and TCRdb's table has in-frame clones only and misses some. Of about a million clones in the sample, about 80% are singletons; the top ten hold approximately 0.95%. Specimen: memory CD4+ T cells from PBMCs. The origin of the receptors is a man between 18 and 35 years old in good health. Some clones in this sample may be carry-over from other donors' samples. The CDR3 runs from the conserved cysteine through the conserved F or W. Clone sizes are given selectively: once, few, many, or a class where the clone is expanded.

j_call v_call clone_size cdr3_aa
TRBJ2-2 TRBV7-9 NA CASSSSQLAGGVGRELFF
TRBJ2-2 TRBV27 NA CASSSYSRANTGELFF
TRBJ2-5 TRBV15 NA CATSVAGETQYF
TRBJ2-7 TRBV7-8 few CASSLDAGLYEQYF
TRBJ2-7 TRBV28 NA CASSLVVGRSEQYF
TRBJ2-2 TRBV11-2 NA CASSLGSGTSAGELFF
TRBJ2-7 TRBV7-3 NA CASSATGTGVRRQYF
TRBJ2-4 TRBV7-6 NA CASSLGGIQYF
TRBJ2-7 TRBV11-2 NA CASSLIYSEQYF
TRBJ1-1 TRBV28 NA CASSLGRSLNTEAFF
TRBJ1-2 TRBV30 NA CAWSAERQGSKSGYTF
TRBJ2-5 TRBV29-1 NA CSVERTGGAGETQYF
TRBJ2-1 TRBV4-1 once CASSQDLWSPGQGDEQFF
TRBJ1-5 TRBV19 NA CASSSTGGSVQPQHF
TRBJ2-1 TRBV6-6 many CASSYRGGYEQFF
TRBJ2-5 TRBV18 NA CASSPAPPVGQETQYF
TRBJ1-2 TRBV4-2 NA CASSQGPGVYGYTF
TRBJ2-1 TRBV6-6 NA CASSYGHQGNEQFF
TRBJ2-7 TRBV5-6 NA CASSAWQLQGVHEQYF
TRBJ2-7 TRBV2 NA CASSERDRDLGEQYF
TRBJ1-4 TRBV5-1 NA CASKTAGSSVEKLFF
TRBJ2-5 TRBV4-1 NA CASSQGPPRGNVETQYF
TRBJ2-2 TRBV7-3 once CASSPQDENTGELFF
TRBJ2-3 TRBV11-1 NA CASSLSFATDTQYF
TRBJ2-3 TRBV2 NA CASKMLAGVVSDTQYF
TRBJ1-2 TRBV7-8 NA CASSLISGDYGYTF
TRBJ1-5 TRBV7-6 NA CASSSLPGQGAPGQPQHF
TRBJ2-7 TRBV4-1 NA CASSLRGNGAGAHEQYF
TRBJ2-1 TRBV5-1 NA CASSFGNEQFF
TRBJ1-4 TRBV9 NA CASSVATGGFEKLFF
TRBJ1-5 TRBV10-2 once CASLKTGVGQPQHF
TRBJ2-5 TRBV2 NA CASSFLTGVGETQYF
TRBJ1-2 TRBV2 NA CATLRGQGNYGYTF
TRBJ2-3 TRBV4-1 once CASSQGEWLSTDTQYF
TRBJ1-6 TRBV30 NA CAWSADSPLHF
TRBJ1-1 TRBV4-1 NA CASSQRGLNTEAFF
TRBJ1-1 TRBV4-2 NA CASSPSTGTEAFF
TRBJ2-5 TRBV7-9 NA CASSSQETQYF
TRBJ1-3 TRBV6-6 NA CASSTYRGRNTIYF
TRBJ2-5 TRBV7-9 NA CASSLRTGQETQYF
TRBJ1-2 TRBV28 NA CASSSPAAANYGYTF
TRBJ2-3 TRBV28 NA CASSFGQSTDTQYF
TRBJ1-4 TRBV7-9 NA CASSSGSVGGEKLFF
TRBJ2-5 TRBV30 once CAWSLTRETQYF
TRBJ1-5 TRBV28 few CASSSPGVRKQPQHF
TRBJ1-1 TRBV5-1 NA CASSLLLGDTEAFF
TRBJ1-5 TRBV19 NA CASRAGPYSNQPQHF
TRBJ1-1 TRBV5-4 NA CASSLGVRNTEAFF
TRBJ2-7 TRBV7-3 NA CASSLTGRGYEQYF
TRBJ1-1 TRBV7-9 once CASSYRQGGTEAFF
TRBJ1-1 TRBV11-2 NA CASSLDGAGVNTEAFF
TRBJ1-1 TRBV7-2 NA CASSFQAGNTEAFF
TRBJ1-2 TRBV5-1 few CASSSGPKGGYTF
TRBJ2-5 TRBV9 NA CASSVGLGRTYQETQYF